A selection of T cell receptor beta chains follows, all from one sample in a study of CD8+ T cells in alopecia areata. TCRdb's copy holds only in-frame clones and misses some; the assay was immunoSEQ multiplex PCR. The table has 150,000 to 200,000 clones, just over 65% seen once. Sequences were derived from CD4+ T cells sorted from blood, sampled at week 4, from a patient treated with tofacitinib. Every receptor here comes from a human donor with alopecia areata. Both conserved end residues are part of each CDR3. The D gene is left open where the match is weak. Size tells how often a clone was seen (once, few, many) or the class of an expanded clone, and some rows leave it out.

V gene: TRBV6-5; D gene: .; clone size: .; J gene: TRBJ2-5; CDR3 protein: CASSETQETQYF; CDR3 DNA: TGTGCCAGCAGTGAGACACAAGAGACCCAGTACTTC
V gene: TRBV29-1; D gene: .; clone size: .; J gene: TRBJ2-5; CDR3 protein: CSGRGRQETQYF; CDR3 DNA: TGCAGCGGCAGGGGGAGGCAAGAGACCCAGTACTTC
V gene: TRBV9; D gene: .; clone size: .; J gene: TRBJ1-6; CDR3 protein: CASSAQGRAESPLHF; CDR3 DNA: TGTGCCAGCAGCGCCCAGGGTAGGGCGGAATCACCCCTCCACTTT
V gene: TRBV4-3; D gene: .; clone size: .; J gene: TRBJ1-5; CDR3 protein: CASSQGTEWPFNQPQHF; CDR3 DNA: TGCGCCAGCAGCCAAGGCACGGAGTGGCCGTTCAATCAGCCCCAGCATTTT
V gene: TRBV18; D gene: TRBD1; clone size: once; J gene: TRBJ1-5; CDR3 protein: CASSFGQDRYQPQHF; CDR3 DNA: TGTGCCAGCTCGTTCGGACAGGATCGATATCAGCCCCAGCATTTT
V gene: TRBV15; D gene: .; clone size: .; J gene: TRBJ1-2; CDR3 protein: CATRPTGGVFGYTF; CDR3 DNA: TGTGCCACCAGGCCGACCGGGGGAGTTTTTGGCTACACCTTC
V gene: TRBV10-3; D gene: .; clone size: .; J gene: TRBJ2-7; CDR3 protein: CAISESWDPGYEQYF; CDR3 DNA: TGTGCCATCAGTGAGAGTTGGGACCCCGGCTACGAGCAGTACTTC
V gene: TRBV2; D gene: TRBD1; clone size: .; J gene: TRBJ2-3; CDR3 protein: CASRDRGGTDTQYF; CDR3 DNA: TGTGCCAGCCGGGACAGGGGTGGCACAGATACGCAGTATTTT
V gene: TRBV30; D gene: .; clone size: .; J gene: TRBJ2-7; CDR3 protein: CAWRTMHEQYF; CDR3 DNA: TGTGCCTGGAGGACGATGCACGAGCAGTACTTC
V gene: TRBV29-1; D gene: .; clone size: few; J gene: TRBJ2-2; CDR3 protein: CSVRDAGELFF; CDR3 DNA: TGCAGCGTTCGGGATGCCGGGGAGCTGTTTTTT
V gene: TRBV6-5; D gene: .; clone size: .; J gene: TRBJ1-5; CDR3 protein: CASSYRGVGQPQHF; CDR3 DNA: TGTGCCAGCAGTTACAGAGGGGTAGGTCAGCCCCAGCATTTT
V gene: TRBV5-1; D gene: TRBD2; clone size: .; J gene: TRBJ2-2; CDR3 protein: CASSLAGSGPANTGELFF; CDR3 DNA: TGCGCCAGCAGCTTGGCTGGTAGCGGGCCTGCGAACACCGGGGAGCTGTTTTTT
V gene: TRBV5-4; D gene: .; clone size: .; J gene: TRBJ1-4; CDR3 protein: CASRDRSEEKLFF; CDR3 DNA: TGTGCCAGCAGGGACCGGTCAGAAGAAAAACTGTTTTTT
V gene: TRBV2; D gene: .; clone size: .; J gene: TRBJ2-7; CDR3 protein: CASSDWYEQYF; CDR3 DNA: TGTGCCAGCAGTGACTGGTACGAGCAGTACTTC
V gene: TRBV29-1; D gene: .; clone size: once; J gene: TRBJ2-3; CDR3 protein: CSDKTTDTQYF; CDR3 DNA: TGCAGCGACAAAACCACAGATACGCAGTATTTT
V gene: TRBV2; D gene: TRBD1; clone size: once; J gene: TRBJ2-6; CDR3 protein: CASSERQGAGGANVLTF; CDR3 DNA: TGTGCCAGCAGTGAACGCCAGGGGGCGGGTGGGGCCAACGTCCTGACTTTC
V gene: TRBV5-8; D gene: .; clone size: .; J gene: TRBJ1-2; CDR3 protein: CASSLVGADYGYTF; CDR3 DNA: TGTGCCAGCAGCTTGGTGGGCGCGGACTATGGCTACACCTTC
V gene: TRBV11-1; D gene: .; clone size: once; J gene: TRBJ1-6; CDR3 protein: CASGTLNSPLHF; CDR3 DNA: TGTGCCAGCGGGACACTTAATTCACCCCTCCACTTT
V gene: TRBV2; D gene: .; clone size: .; J gene: TRBJ2-7; CDR3 protein: CASSPDISYEQYF; CDR3 DNA: TGTGCCAGCAGCCCCGACATCTCCTACGAGCAGTACTTC
V gene: TRBV5-1; D gene: .; clone size: .; J gene: TRBJ2-1; CDR3 protein: CASSLASEQFF; CDR3 DNA: TGCGCCAGCAGCTTGGCCAGTGAGCAGTTCTTC
V gene: TRBV5-6; D gene: .; clone size: .; J gene: TRBJ1-2; CDR3 protein: CASSLPQLTGGYTF; CDR3 DNA: TGTGCCAGCAGCTTGCCCCAACTAACAGGTGGCTACACCTTC
V gene: TRBV29-1; D gene: .; clone size: .; J gene: TRBJ2-2; CDR3 protein: CSVDKGQPTGELFF; CDR3 DNA: TGCAGCGTTGATAAGGGACAACCCACCGGGGAGCTGTTTTTT
V gene: TRBV29-1; D gene: .; clone size: .; J gene: TRBJ2-5; CDR3 protein: CSVEDLVSQETQYF; CDR3 DNA: TGCAGCGTTGAAGATCTCGTCAGCCAAGAGACCCAGTACTTC
V gene: TRBV30; D gene: .; clone size: .; J gene: TRBJ2-1; CDR3 protein: CAWSTLGVLDNEQFF; CDR3 DNA: TGTGCCTGGAGTACCTTGGGGGTCCTGGACAATGAGCAGTTCTTC
V gene: TRBV29-1; D gene: .; clone size: once; J gene: TRBJ2-5; CDR3 protein: CSVEGSSETQYF; CDR3 DNA: TGCAGCGTTGAAGGTTCGTCGGAGACCCAGTACTTC
V gene: TRBV6-1; D gene: .; clone size: .; J gene: TRBJ1-2; CDR3 protein: CVSSRGGANYGYTF; CDR3 DNA: TGTGTCAGCAGCCGCGGGGGCGCTAACTATGGCTACACCTTC
V gene: TRBV5-6; D gene: TRBD2; clone size: .; J gene: TRBJ2-5; CDR3 protein: CASSSERGTSGVYQETQYF; CDR3 DNA: TGTGCCAGCAGCTCGGAACGGGGTACTAGCGGGGTCTACCAAGAGACCCAGTACTTC
V gene: TRBV23-1; D gene: TRBD2; clone size: few; J gene: TRBJ2-7; CDR3 protein: CARGEGKAYEQYF; CDR3 DNA: TGCGCCAGAGGGGAGGGCAAGGCCTACGAGCAGTACTTC
V gene: TRBV10-2; D gene: .; clone size: few; J gene: TRBJ2-2; CDR3 protein: CASTPTGMIGELFF; CDR3 DNA: TGCGCCAGCACCCCAACAGGGATGATCGGGGAGCTGTTTTTT
V gene: TRBV30; D gene: TRBD1; clone size: few; J gene: TRBJ1-2; CDR3 protein: CAWSGQGDYGYTF; CDR3 DNA: TGTGCCTGGAGCGGACAGGGGGACTATGGCTACACCTTC
V gene: TRBV5-4; D gene: .; clone size: .; J gene: TRBJ2-7; CDR3 protein: CASSLVAGGIYEQYF; CDR3 DNA: TGTGCCAGCAGCTTGGTCGCTGGGGGGATCTACGAGCAGTACTTC
V gene: TRBV5-5; D gene: .; clone size: .; J gene: TRBJ2-1; CDR3 protein: CASSLAPNYEQFF; CDR3 DNA: TGTGCCAGCAGCTTGGCCCCAAACTATGAGCAGTTCTTC
V gene: TRBV30; D gene: .; clone size: .; J gene: TRBJ2-5; CDR3 protein: CAWSAGETQYF; CDR3 DNA: TGTGCCTGGAGTGCCGGGGAGACCCAGTACTTC
V gene: TRBV7-9; D gene: .; clone size: .; J gene: TRBJ1-2; CDR3 protein: CASSETGSGGYTF; CDR3 DNA: TGTGCCAGCAGCGAGACAGGATCTGGCGGCTACACCTTC
V gene: TRBV30; D gene: TRBD1; clone size: .; J gene: TRBJ2-2; CDR3 protein: CAGGTANTGELFF; CDR3 DNA: TGTGCCGGTGGGACAGCGAACACCGGGGAGCTGTTTTTT
V gene: TRBV30; D gene: .; clone size: .; J gene: TRBJ1-2; CDR3 protein: CAWSHRSVGGYTF; CDR3 DNA: TGTGCCTGGAGCCATCGGTCAGTGGGTGGCTACACCTTC
V gene: TRBV5-1; D gene: .; clone size: .; J gene: TRBJ1-1; CDR3 protein: CASSLEQGGTEAFF; CDR3 DNA: TGCGCCAGCAGCTTGGAACAGGGTGGCACTGAAGCTTTCTTT
V gene: TRBV25-1; D gene: TRBD2; clone size: .; J gene: TRBJ2-1; CDR3 protein: CASSLAGTSANEQFF; CDR3 DNA: TGTGCCAGCAGTTTAGCCGGGACTAGTGCCAATGAGCAGTTCTTC
V gene: TRBV5-1; D gene: TRBD1; clone size: .; J gene: TRBJ1-2; CDR3 protein: CASSPDRDGYGYTF; CDR3 DNA: TGCGCCAGCAGCCCGGACAGGGATGGGTATGGCTACACCTTC
V gene: TRBV29-1; D gene: .; clone size: .; J gene: TRBJ1-1; CDR3 protein: CSVGSRLNTEAFF; CDR3 DNA: TGCAGCGTTGGAAGTAGATTGAACACTGAAGCTTTCTTT
V gene: TRBV29-1; D gene: TRBD2; clone size: few; J gene: TRBJ2-1; CDR3 protein: CSVLFSGGADNEQFF; CDR3 DNA: TGCAGCGTCCTCTTTAGCGGGGGGGCCGACAATGAGCAGTTCTTC
V gene: TRBV4-3; D gene: .; clone size: few; J gene: TRBJ1-4; CDR3 protein: CASSFLGAANEKLFF; CDR3 DNA: TGCGCCAGCAGCTTTCTCGGGGCGGCTAATGAAAAACTGTTTTTT
V gene: TRBV29-1; D gene: TRBD1; clone size: few; J gene: TRBJ1-2; CDR3 protein: CSVYGTGHEHGYTF; CDR3 DNA: TGCAGCGTGTACGGGACAGGACACGAACATGGCTACACCTTC
V gene: TRBV15; D gene: .; clone size: .; J gene: TRBJ1-1; CDR3 protein: CATSRDRPAPVTEAFF; CDR3 DNA: TGTGCCACCAGCAGAGATCGGCCCGCCCCAGTCACTGAAGCTTTCTTT
V gene: TRBV29-1; D gene: TRBD1; clone size: .; J gene: TRBJ2-2; CDR3 protein: CSVLGGNLVEELFF; CDR3 DNA: TGCAGCGTTCTAGGGGGCAATCTTGTTGAGGAGCTGTTTTTT
V gene: TRBV2; D gene: TRBD2; clone size: once; J gene: TRBJ2-5; CDR3 protein: CASALAGVYQETQYF; CDR3 DNA: TGTGCCAGTGCCCTAGCGGGGGTGTACCAAGAGACCCAGTACTTC
V gene: TRBV19; D gene: .; clone size: few; J gene: TRBJ2-1; CDR3 protein: CASSIPLARTYNEQFF; CDR3 DNA: TGTGCCAGTAGTATCCCCCTAGCTCGGACTTACAATGAGCAGTTCTTC
V gene: TRBV29-1; D gene: TRBD1; clone size: .; J gene: TRBJ2-1; CDR3 protein: CSWDRDTPPEQFF; CDR3 DNA: TGCAGCTGGGACAGGGATACACCCCCGGAGCAGTTCTTC
V gene: TRBV9; D gene: .; clone size: .; J gene: TRBJ2-1; CDR3 protein: CASSVASARSYNEQFF; CDR3 DNA: TGTGCCAGCAGCGTAGCCTCAGCCCGCTCCTACAATGAGCAGTTCTTC
V gene: TRBV15; D gene: .; clone size: .; J gene: TRBJ1-3; CDR3 protein: CATSRDLGSGNTIYF; CDR3 DNA: TGTGCCACCAGCAGAGATCTAGGGTCTGGAAACACCATATATTTT